This T cell receptor beta chain came from a study of blood T cell repertoires in COVID-19. Turning to the study itself: Collection of acute and convalescent COVID-19 samples took place in the United States, Italy and Spain. PBMCs, B-cell-depleted T cells, or T cells were the source of the cDNA or gDNA that made up the material.

Original analysis: Estimation of nucleated cell counts was performed using reference gene primer amplification. This table comes from immunoSEQ multiplex PCR, and its TCRdb copy is limited to in-frame clones, with some not included. V, J and clone size are those of that table, while D and trimming were read from the DNA. The sample comprises 150,000 to 200,000 clones, 65% to 85% of which are singletons, and about 5.5% rests with the top ten. CDR3 length: 14 amino acids. Germline CDR1 is KGHSH and CDR2 is LQKENI. V was clipped by 3 bases and J by 5 bases, with 10 bases between them. The V call is TRBV18, the J call TRBJ1-4; D not resolved. Sequenced input: peripheral blood. This TCR was recovered from a woman younger than 45 with acute or convalescent COVID-19. The CDR3 nucleotides read TGTGCCAGCTCACCGAGTCCGATAAATGAAAAACTGTTTTTT. It specifies CASSPSPINEKLFF.